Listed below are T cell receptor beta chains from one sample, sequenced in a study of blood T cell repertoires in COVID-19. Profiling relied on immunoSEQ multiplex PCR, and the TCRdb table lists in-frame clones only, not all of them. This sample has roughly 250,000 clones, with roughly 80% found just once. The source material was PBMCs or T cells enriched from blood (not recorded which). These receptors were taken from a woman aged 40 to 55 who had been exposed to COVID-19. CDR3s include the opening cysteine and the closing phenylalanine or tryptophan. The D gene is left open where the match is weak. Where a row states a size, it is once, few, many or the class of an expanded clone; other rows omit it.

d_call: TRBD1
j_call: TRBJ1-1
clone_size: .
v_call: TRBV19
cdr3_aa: CASGGDRKNTEAFF
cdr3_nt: TGTGCCAGCGGAGGGGACAGAAAGAACACTGAAGCTTTCTTT

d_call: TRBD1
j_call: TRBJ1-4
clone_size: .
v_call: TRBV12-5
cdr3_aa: CASGIGTGNEKLFF
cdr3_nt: TGTGCTAGTGGTATAGGGACAGGTAATGAAAAACTGTTTTTT

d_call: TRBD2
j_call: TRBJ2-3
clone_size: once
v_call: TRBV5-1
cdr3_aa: CASSTGGTSVTDTQYF
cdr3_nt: TGCGCCAGCAGCACCGGTGGGACTAGCGTCACAGATACGCAGTATTTT

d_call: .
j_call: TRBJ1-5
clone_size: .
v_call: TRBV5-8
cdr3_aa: CASSLNSGSYSNQPQHF
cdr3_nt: TGTGCCAGCAGCTTAAATTCAGGAAGTTATAGCAATCAGCCCCAGCATTTT

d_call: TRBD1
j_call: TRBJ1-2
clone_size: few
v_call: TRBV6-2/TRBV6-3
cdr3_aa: CASSPPGTGFGYTF
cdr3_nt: TGTGCCAGCAGTCCCCCCGGGACAGGTTTTGGCTACACCTTC

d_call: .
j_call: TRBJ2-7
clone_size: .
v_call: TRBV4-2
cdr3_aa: CASSQVGGDEQYF
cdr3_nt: TGTGCCAGCAGCCAAGTAGGGGGGGACGAGCAGTACTTC

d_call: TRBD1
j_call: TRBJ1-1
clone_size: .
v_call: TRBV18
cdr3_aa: CASSPGGQVNTEAFF
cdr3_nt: TGTGCCAGCTCCCCCGGGGGACAGGTGAACACTGAAGCTTTCTTT

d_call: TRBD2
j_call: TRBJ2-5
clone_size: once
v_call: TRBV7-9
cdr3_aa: CASSLASGVQETQYF
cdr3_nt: TGTGCCAGCAGCTTAGCTAGCGGGGTTCAAGAGACCCAGTACTTC

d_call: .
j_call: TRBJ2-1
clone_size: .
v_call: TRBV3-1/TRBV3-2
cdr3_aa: CASTKISSYNEQFF
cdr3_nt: TGTGCCAGCACCAAGATCAGCTCCTACAATGAGCAGTTCTTC

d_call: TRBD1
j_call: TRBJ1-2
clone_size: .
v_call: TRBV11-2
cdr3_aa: CASSPIVRTGEEEGYTF
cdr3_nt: TGTGCCAGCAGCCCTATCGTCCGGACAGGGGAAGAGGAGGGCTACACCTTC

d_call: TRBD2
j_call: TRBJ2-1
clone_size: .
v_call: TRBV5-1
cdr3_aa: CASSLEAGGARNEQFF
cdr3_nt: TGCGCCAGCAGCTTGGAGGCCGGGGGGGCAAGGAATGAGCAGTTCTTC

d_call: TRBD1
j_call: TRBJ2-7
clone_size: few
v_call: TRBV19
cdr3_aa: CASSIRQGGTYEQYF
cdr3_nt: TGTGCCAGTAGTATCCGACAGGGGGGAACCTACGAGCAGTACTTC

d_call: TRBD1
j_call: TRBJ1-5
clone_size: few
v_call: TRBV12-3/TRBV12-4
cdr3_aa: CASSILLQGARHF
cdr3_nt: TGTGCCAGCAGTATACTACTTCAGGGGGCGAGGCATTTT

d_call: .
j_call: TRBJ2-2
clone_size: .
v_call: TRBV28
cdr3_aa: CARRQGRKAGELFF
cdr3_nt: TGTGCCAGACGGCAGGGTAGGAAGGCCGGGGAGCTGTTTTTT

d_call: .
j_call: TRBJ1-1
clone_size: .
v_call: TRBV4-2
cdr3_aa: CASSHIQDEAFF
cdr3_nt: TGTGCCAGCAGCCACATACAGGATGAAGCTTTCTTT

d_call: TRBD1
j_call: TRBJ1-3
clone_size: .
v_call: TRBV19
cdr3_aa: CASTDRGLGNTIYF
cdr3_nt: TGTGCCAGTACCGACAGGGGGTTGGGTAACACCATATATTTT

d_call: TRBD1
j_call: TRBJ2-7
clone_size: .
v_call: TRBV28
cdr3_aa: CASSQAGGDSYEQYF
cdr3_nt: TGTGCCAGCAGCCAGGCAGGGGGCGATTCCTACGAGCAGTACTTC

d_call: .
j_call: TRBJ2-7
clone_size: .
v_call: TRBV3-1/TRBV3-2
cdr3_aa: CASSQGRSAYEQYF
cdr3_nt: TGTGCCAGCAGCCAAGGTCGTTCAGCCTACGAGCAGTACTTC

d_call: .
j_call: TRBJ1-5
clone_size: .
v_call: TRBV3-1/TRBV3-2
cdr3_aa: CASSNPGQPQHF
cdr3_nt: TGTGCCAGCAGCAACCCGGGGCAGCCCCAGCATTTT

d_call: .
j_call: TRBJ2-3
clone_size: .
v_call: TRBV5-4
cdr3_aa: CASSLDRAPSTDTQYF
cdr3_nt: TGTGCCAGCAGCTTGGACAGGGCCCCTAGCACAGATACGCAGTATTTT

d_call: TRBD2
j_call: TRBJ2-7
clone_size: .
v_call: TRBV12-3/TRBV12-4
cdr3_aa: CASGTRRAYEQYF
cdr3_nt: TGTGCCAGTGGGACTAGGCGGGCCTACGAGCAGTACTTC

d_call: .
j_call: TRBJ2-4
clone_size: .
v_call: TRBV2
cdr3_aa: CASSERGGRTKNIQYF
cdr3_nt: TGTGCCAGCAGTGAACGCGGAGGAAGAACCAAAAACATTCAGTACTTC

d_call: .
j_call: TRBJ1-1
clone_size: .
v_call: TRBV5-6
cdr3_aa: CASSTDIRTEAFF
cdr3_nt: TGTGCCAGCAGTACGGACATACGGACTGAAGCTTTCTTT

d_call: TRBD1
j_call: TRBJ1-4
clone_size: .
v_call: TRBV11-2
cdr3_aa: CASSFRPGTGKRSNEKLFF
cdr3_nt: TGTGCCAGCAGCTTTCGTCCCGGGACAGGGAAGAGGAGTAATGAAAAACTGTTTTTT

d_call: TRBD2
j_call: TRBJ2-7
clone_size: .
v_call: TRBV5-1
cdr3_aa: CASSLAASGGYHEQYF
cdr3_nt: TGCGCCAGCAGCTTGGCGGCTAGCGGGGGGTACCACGAGCAGTACTTC

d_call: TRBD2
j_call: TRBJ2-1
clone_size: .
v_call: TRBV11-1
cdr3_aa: CASSLRLAGGHGEQFF
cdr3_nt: TGTGCCAGCAGCTTACGCCTAGCGGGGGGGCACGGGGAGCAGTTCTTC

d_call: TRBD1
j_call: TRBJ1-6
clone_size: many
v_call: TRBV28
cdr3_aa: CASSPKQGSGNSPLHF
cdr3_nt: TGTGCCAGCAGTCCGAAACAGGGGTCAGGGAATTCACCCCTCCACTTT

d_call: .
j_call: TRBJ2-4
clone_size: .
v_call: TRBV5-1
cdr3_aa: CASSLGGVAKNIQYF
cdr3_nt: TGCGCCAGCAGCTTGGGCGGGGTTGCCAAAAACATTCAGTACTTC

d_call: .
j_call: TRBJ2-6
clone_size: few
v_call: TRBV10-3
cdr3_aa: CAISERGSGANVLTF
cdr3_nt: TGTGCCATCAGTGAAAGGGGGTCTGGGGCCAACGTCCTGACTTTC

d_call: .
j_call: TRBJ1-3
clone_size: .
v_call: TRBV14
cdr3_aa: CASSLRRGSGNTIYF
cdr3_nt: TGTGCCAGCAGCCTAAGGAGAGGCTCTGGAAACACCATATATTTT

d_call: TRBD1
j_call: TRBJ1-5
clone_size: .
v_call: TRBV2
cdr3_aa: CASSRTGADQPQHF
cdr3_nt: TGTGCCAGCAGTAGGACAGGGGCCGATCAGCCCCAGCATTTT

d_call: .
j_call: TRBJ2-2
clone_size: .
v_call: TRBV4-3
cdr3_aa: CASSQDLGLSIGAGELFF
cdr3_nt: TGCGCCAGCAGCCAAGATCTAGGTCTATCGATCGGGGCCGGGGAGCTGTTTTTT

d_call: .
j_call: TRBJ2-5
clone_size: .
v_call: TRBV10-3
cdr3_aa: CAISESSGFETQYF
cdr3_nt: TGTGCCATCAGTGAGTCCTCGGGGTTTGAGACCCAGTACTTC

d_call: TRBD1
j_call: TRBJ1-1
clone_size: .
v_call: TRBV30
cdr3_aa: CAWEDRGQAFF
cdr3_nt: TGTGCCTGGGAGGACAGGGGGCAAGCTTTCTTT

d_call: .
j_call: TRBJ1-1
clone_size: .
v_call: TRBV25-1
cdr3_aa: CASRGGTEAFF
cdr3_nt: TGTGCCAGCAGGGGAGGGACTGAAGCTTTCTTT

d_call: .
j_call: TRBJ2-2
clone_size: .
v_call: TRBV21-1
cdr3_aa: CASPEAGGPDGELFF
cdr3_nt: TGTGCCAGCCCAGAGGCGGGGGGGCCGGACGGGGAGCTGTTTTTT

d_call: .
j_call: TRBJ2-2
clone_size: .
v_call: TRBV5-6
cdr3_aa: CASSSKGAGELFF
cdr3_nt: TGTGCCAGCAGCTCGAAGGGGGCCGGGGAGCTGTTTTTT

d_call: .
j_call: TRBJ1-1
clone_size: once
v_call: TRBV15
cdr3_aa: CATSRDRRDTGTRDTEAFF
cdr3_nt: TGTGCCACCAGCAGAGATCGCCGGGACACCGGAACCCGAGACACTGAAGCTTTCTTT

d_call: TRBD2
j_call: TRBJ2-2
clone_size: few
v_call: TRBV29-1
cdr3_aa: CSGGGWDTGELFF
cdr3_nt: TGCAGCGGCGGGGGATGGGACACCGGGGAGCTGTTTTTT

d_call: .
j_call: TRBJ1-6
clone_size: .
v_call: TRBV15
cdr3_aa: CATSRDEGRAPLHF
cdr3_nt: TGTGCCACCAGCAGAGATGAAGGGAGGGCACCCCTCCACTTT

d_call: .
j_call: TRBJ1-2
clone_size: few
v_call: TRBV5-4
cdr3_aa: CASSPGGIYGYTF
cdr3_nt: TGTGCCAGCAGCCCGGGAGGTATCTATGGCTACACCTTC

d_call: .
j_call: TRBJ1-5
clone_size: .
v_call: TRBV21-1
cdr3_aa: CASSKRPSRDRDCRDQPQHF
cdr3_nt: TGTGCCAGCAGCAAAAGACCTTCACGGGACAGGGATTGCCGGGATCAGCCCCAGCATTTT

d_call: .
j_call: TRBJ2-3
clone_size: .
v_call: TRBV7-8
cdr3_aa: CASTFGGTDTQYF
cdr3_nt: TGTGCCAGTACCTTTGGGGGGACAGATACGCAGTATTTT

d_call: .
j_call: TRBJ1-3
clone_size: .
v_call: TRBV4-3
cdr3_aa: CASSQGRGISGNTIYF
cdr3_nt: TGCGCCAGCAGCCAAGGACGGGGAATCTCTGGAAACACCATATATTTT

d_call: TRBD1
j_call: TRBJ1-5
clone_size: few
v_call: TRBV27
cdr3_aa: CASSWDRNQPQHF
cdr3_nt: TGTGCCAGCAGTTGGGACAGAAATCAGCCCCAGCATTTT

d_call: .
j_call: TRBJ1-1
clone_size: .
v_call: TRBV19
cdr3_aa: CASSIGQEGTEAFF
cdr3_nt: TGTGCCAGTAGTATAGGGCAGGAGGGCACTGAAGCTTTCTTT

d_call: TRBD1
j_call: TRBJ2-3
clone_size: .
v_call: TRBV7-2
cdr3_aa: CASSSGGQGTDTQYF
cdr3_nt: TGTGCCAGCAGCTCCGGCGGACAGGGCACAGATACGCAGTATTTT

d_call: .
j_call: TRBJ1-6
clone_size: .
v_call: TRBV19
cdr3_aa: CASSASAGRTSPLHF
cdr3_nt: TGTGCCAGTAGTGCGTCGGCAGGGCGGACTTCACCCCTCCACTTT

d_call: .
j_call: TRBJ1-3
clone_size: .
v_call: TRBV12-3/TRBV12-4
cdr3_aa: CASSFGEGNTIYF
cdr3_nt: TGTGCCAGCAGTTTCGGGGAAGGAAACACCATATATTTT

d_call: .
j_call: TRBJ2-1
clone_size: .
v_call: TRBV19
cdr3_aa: CASSIWIDTSSYNEQFF
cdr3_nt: TGTGCCAGTAGTATATGGATCGACACCAGCTCCTACAATGAGCAGTTCTTC

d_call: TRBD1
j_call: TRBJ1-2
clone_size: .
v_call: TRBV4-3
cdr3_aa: CASSQGDRLRYTF
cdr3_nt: TGCGCCAGCAGCCAAGGGGACAGGCTGCGCTACACCTTC

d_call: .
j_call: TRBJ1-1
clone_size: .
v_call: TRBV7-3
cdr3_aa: CASSFHRGTEAFF
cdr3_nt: TGTGCCAGCAGCTTTCACCGGGGTACTGAAGCTTTCTTT

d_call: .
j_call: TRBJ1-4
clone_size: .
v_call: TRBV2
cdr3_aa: CASSDGGNEKLFF
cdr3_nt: TGTGCCAGCAGTGACGGGGGTAATGAAAAACTGTTTTTT

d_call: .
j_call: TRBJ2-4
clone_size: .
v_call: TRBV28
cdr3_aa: CASTPVPGIEDIQYF
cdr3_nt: TGTGCCAGCACCCCCGTCCCGGGGATAGAGGACATTCAGTACTTC

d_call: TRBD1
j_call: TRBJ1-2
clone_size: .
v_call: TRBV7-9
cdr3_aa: CASRTGGGNGYTF
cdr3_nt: TGTGCCAGCCGGACAGGGGGCGGGAATGGCTACACCTTC

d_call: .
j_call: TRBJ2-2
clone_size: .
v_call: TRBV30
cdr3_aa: CAWSVSWQGELFF
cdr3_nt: TGTGCCTGGAGTGTATCCTGGCAGGGGGAGCTGTTTTTT

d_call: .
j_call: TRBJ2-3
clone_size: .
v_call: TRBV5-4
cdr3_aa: CASSLVRVTDTQYF
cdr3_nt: TGTGCCAGCAGCTTAGTGCGAGTCACAGATACGCAGTATTTT

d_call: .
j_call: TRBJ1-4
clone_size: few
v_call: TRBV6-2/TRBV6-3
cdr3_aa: CASSYAGALATNEKLFF
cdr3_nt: TGTGCCAGCAGTTACGCAGGGGCGCTTGCAACTAATGAAAAACTGTTTTTT

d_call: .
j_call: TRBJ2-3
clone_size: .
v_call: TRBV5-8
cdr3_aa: CASSLGGIGTDTQYF
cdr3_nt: TGTGCCAGCAGCTTGGGAGGGATAGGAACAGATACGCAGTATTTT